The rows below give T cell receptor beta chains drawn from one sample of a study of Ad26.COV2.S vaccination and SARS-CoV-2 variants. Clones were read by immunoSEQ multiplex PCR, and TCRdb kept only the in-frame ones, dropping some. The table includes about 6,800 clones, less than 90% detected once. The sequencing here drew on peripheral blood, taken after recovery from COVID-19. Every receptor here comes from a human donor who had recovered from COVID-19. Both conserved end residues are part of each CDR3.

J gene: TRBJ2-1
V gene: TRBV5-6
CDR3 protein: CASSLSDRGNEQFF

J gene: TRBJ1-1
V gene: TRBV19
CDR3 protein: CASRTLGGSASDTEAFF

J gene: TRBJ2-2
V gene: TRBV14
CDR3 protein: CASSPLGLNGELFF

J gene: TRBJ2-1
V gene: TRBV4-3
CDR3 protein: CASSQGLGTNNEQFF

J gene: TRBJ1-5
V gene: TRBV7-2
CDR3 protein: CASSPRGSHQPQHF

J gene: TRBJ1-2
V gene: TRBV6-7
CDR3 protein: CARGLGRGLDGYTF

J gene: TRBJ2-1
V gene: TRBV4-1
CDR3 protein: CASSLQLTLAGGYNEQFF

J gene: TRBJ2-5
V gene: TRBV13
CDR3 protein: CASSSDGLAGEETQYF

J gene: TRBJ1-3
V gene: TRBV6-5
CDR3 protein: CASREASSGNTIYF

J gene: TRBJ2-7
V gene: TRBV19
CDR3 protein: CASSDLIGYEQYF

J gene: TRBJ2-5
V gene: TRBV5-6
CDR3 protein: CASSLGSFSTPGTQYF

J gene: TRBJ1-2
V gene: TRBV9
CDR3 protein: CASSVEQSYGYTF

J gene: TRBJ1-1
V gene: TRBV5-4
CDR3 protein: CASSYRGRDTEAFF

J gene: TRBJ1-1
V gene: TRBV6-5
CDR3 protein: CASSYRAEAFF

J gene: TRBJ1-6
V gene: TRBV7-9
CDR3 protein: CASSPDNSPLHF

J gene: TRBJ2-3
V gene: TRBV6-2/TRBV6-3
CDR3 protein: CASSHRGHVSTDTQYF

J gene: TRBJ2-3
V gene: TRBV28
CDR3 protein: CASSLLGTSKDTQYF

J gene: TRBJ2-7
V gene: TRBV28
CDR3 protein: CASSPDTYEQYF

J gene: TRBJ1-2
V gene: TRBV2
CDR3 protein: CASGSYGYTF

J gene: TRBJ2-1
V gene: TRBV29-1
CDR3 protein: CSVEVARGQGNEQFF

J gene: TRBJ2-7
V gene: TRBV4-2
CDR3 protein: CASSQGTASYEQYF

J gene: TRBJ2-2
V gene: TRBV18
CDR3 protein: CASSELAANTGELFF

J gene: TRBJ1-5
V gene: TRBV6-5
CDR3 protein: CASSNRWGENQPQHF

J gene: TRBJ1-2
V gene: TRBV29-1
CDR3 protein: CSVEPGGTDGYTF